This T cell receptor beta chain originates from a study of blood T cell repertoires in COVID-19. Germline CDR1 MDHEN, CDR2 SYDVKM. The CDR3 spans 15 residues. With V trimmed by 4 bases and J by 6 bases, 8 bases remained unmatched. Only in-frame clones appear in the TCRdb table, and some are missing; sequencing was by immunoSEQ multiplex PCR. The data hold a few hundred thousand clones, with roughly 87% observed a single time. Either two negative PCRs, clearance, or symptom resolution qualified Cohort 3 donors as recovered. Specimen: PBMCs or T cells enriched from blood (not recorded which). The chain has TRBV28 and TRBJ1-4, with 7 bases that match TRBD1. This sequence originates from a woman aged 25 to 45 who had recovered from COVID-19. DNA of the CDR3: TGTGCCAGCAGTTCCCCCTCGGGACAGCATGAAAAACTGTTTTTT. Its translation: CASSSPSGQHEKLFF.